Presented here are 12 T cell receptor beta chains from one specimen sequenced in a study of blood T cells in healthy people across ages. Sample-barcoded 5' priming and a J-beta primer mix drove a second PCR of 7 to 11 cycles. TCRdb called the 5' RACE reads again in MiXCR, with one record for every CDR3 protein. Seen here are around 670,000 distinct CDR3 sequences, approximately 30% observed once, and the top ten hold around 16%. What was sequenced was blood. Every receptor here comes from an elderly woman in good health.

This clonotype has just a few counts. One base away lies a much larger clone, so this may be a sequencing read error. V usage is TRBV12-3 or TRBV12-4 and J usage is TRBJ2-7, with 12 bases matching TRBD1. The CDR3 spans 16 residues. V gave up 5 bases and J gave up 7 bases; unmatched junction bases: 12. The CDR3 loop is CASSVPGTGGADEQYF. As DNA, the CDR3 is TGTGCCAGCAGTGTCCCCGGGACAGGGGGCGCGGATGAGCAGTACTTC.

This clonotype was found a few times. This chain's CDR3 is CASSFFGQGASEAFF. CDR3 sequence (DNA): TGTGCCAGCAGCTTTTTCGGACAGGGGGCCTCTGAAGCTTTCTTT. The chain combines TRBV7-8 with TRBJ1-1, with TRBD1 identical over 11 bases. From germline, CDR1 is SGHVS and CDR2 FQNEAQ. The V gene end was trimmed by 3 bases and the J gene end by 6 bases; junction bases not matched to a gene: 6. This CDR3 has 15 amino acids.

This clonotype was counted once. An end of the junction differs from the germline gene, which may be a read error. V usage is TRBV5-1 and J usage is TRBJ1-2, with D perhaps matching TRBD1 (6 bases). The CDR3 is made up of 13 amino acids. CDR1 and CDR2 (germline): SGHRS, YFSETQ. CDR3: CAGSFSTGMGYTF. In DNA, the CDR3 is TGCGCCGGCAGCTTCTCTACAGGGATGGGCTACACCTTC. Drawing the rest from reference TRBV5-1 and TRBJ1-2, the complete variable domain is KAGVTQTPRYLIKTRGQQVTLSCSPISGHRSVSWYQQTPGQGLQFLFEYFSETQRNKGNFPGRFSGRQFSNSRSEMNVSTLELGDSALYLCAGSFSTGMGYTFGSGTRLTVV.

On this clonotype: A much larger clone is a single base away; this may be a read error. The DNA of the CDR3 is TGTGCCGGTACTACGGGGCAGGCTCAAGAGACCCAGTTCTTC. Amino acids: CAGTTGQAQETQFF. The chain uses TRBV6-1 and TRBJ2-5; either TRBD1 or TRBD2 may supply D (5 bases each). TRBJ2-1 explains the end of the DNA better; the J call may be wrong. The CDR3 is 14 residues long. CDR1 is MNHNS and CDR2 is SASEGT in the germline V gene.

V usage is TRBV28 and J usage is TRBJ2-7, with TRBD2 as a possible D gene (6 bases). Trimming left V 4 bases short and J 7 bases short, with 14 bases between. CDR1 and CDR2 from the germline V gene are MDHEN and SYDVKM. CDR3 size: 13 residues. CDR3 sequence reads: CASSSDLGTEQYF. As DNA, the CDR3 is TGTGCCAGCAGTTCTGATCTGGGGACTGAGCAGTACTTC.

This clonotype was observed at least ten times. The V gene is TRBV7-2, the J gene TRBJ2-2; D gene uncertain. The V end lost 1 base, the J end lost 4 bases, and 7 bases lay between the germline ends. CDR1 is SGHTA, CDR2 FQGNSA, per germline. This CDR3 has 14 amino acids. CDR3 sequence reads: CASSLGPATGELFF. As DNA, the CDR3 is TGTGCCAGCAGCTTAGGACCAGCCACCGGGGAGCTGTTTTTT.

In its sample, this clonotype was seen many times. V usage is TRBV20-1 and J usage is TRBJ2-3, with TRBD2 matching 10 bases. Germline CDR1 DFQATT, CDR2 SNEGSKA (reference sequence). The CDR3 has 15 residues. The ends lost 3 bases at V and 5 bases at J; junction bases unmatched: 8. CDR3 DNA sequence: TGCAGTGCTAGCCAGAGCGGGGGGGCTGGAGATACGCAGTATTTT. It translates to CSASQSGGAGDTQYF.

This clonotype was counted ten times or more. V is TRBV10-3 and J is TRBJ2-5, with D unresolved. CDR3 length: 14 residues. Trimming shortened V by 10 bases and J by 5 bases, and 20 bases separated the two germline ends. Germline lookup yields CDR1 ENHRY and CDR2 SYGVKD. The CDR3 DNA reads as TGTGCCACAAGAAACTTCGGGCTCGGGGAGACCCAGTACTTC. It yields the protein CATRNFGLGETQYF.

The chain has TRBV7-9 and TRBJ2-3, with TRBD1 identical over 7 bases. With V trimmed by 2 bases and J by 4 bases, 6 bases remained unmatched. Germline-derived CDR1 and CDR2 are SEHNR and FQNEAQ (reference sequence). The CDR3 runs 15 residues. CDR3: CASSLQGEKSDTQYF. The CDR3 region has the DNA TGTGCCAGCAGCTTACAGGGGGAAAAATCAGATACGCAGTATTTT.

J is TRBJ2-3 and V is TRBV7-2; 10 bases match TRBD2. The J segment lost 0 bases and the V segment lost 2 bases, leaving 8 bases of the junction unmatched. Germline V CDR1 and CDR2: SGHTA, FQGNSA. The CDR3 sequence is 18 residues long. The CDR3 DNA reads as TGTGCCAGCAGCTTAAGGGGTAGCGGGGGGCAGAGCACAGATACGCAGTATTTT. Its translation: CASSLRGSGGQSTDTQYF. Using reference TRBV7-2 and TRBJ2-3 for the parts outside the CDR3, the full variable domain is GAGVSQSPSNKVTEKGKDVELRCDPISGHTALYWYRQSLGQGLEFLIYFQGNSAPDKSGLPSDRFSAERTGGSVSTLTIQRTQQEDSAVYLCASSLRGSGGQSTDTQYFGPGTRLTVL.

This clonotype was counted many times. V gene TRBV7-2 combines with J gene TRBJ2-2, with D unclear. Between the trimmed V and J ends, which lost 5 bases and 0 bases, there was a span of 7 bases. This CDR3 is 14 amino acids long. CDR1 is SGHTA and CDR2 is FQGNSA in the germline V gene. This chain's CDR3 is CASSQMSNTGELFF. Written as DNA, the CDR3 is TGTGCCAGCAGCCAAATGTCGAACACCGGGGAGCTGTTTTTT.

There are many counts of this clonotype. The chain joins TRBV7-3 to TRBJ2-3; D remains ambiguous. The V gene lost 1 base and the J gene lost 2 bases, with 10 bases spanning the gap. Germline V gene sequence: CDR1 SGHTA, CDR2 FQGTGA. This CDR3 region has 15 residues. CDR3 DNA sequence: TGTGCCAGCAGCTTAAGTGGGAAACCCACAGATACGCAGTATTTT. Protein sequence: CASSLSGKPTDTQYF.